These 15 T cell receptor beta chains were sequenced from one sample in a study of cytomegalovirus exposure and HLA in healthy donors. Both 60 Vbeta primers and 13 Jbeta primers went into the PCR. Libraries were prepared by immunoSEQ multiplex PCR; TCRdb keeps only in-frame clonotypes and omits some of them. The table lists 46,000 or so clones, around 58% of them singletons. Material for sequencing was PBMCs. Every receptor here comes from a man in his sixties in good health and CMV-seropositive.

In this sample, this clone turned up once. The chain joins TRBV30 to TRBJ1-4; TRBD1 matches at 10 bases. The J segment lost 8 bases and the V segment lost 2 bases, leaving 5 bases of the junction unmatched. Germline V gives CDR1 GTSNPN, CDR2 SVGIG (reference sequence). The CDR3 totals 14 residues. DNA of the CDR3: TGTGCCTGGAGTTGGGGACAGGGGAGGGAAAAACTGTTTTTT. Protein: CAWSWGQGREKLFF.

This sequence joins TRBV4-1 and TRBJ2-1, with TRBD1 matching 8 bases. The CDR3 has 15 residues. Germline V lookup: CDR1 MGHRA, CDR2 YSYEKL. V was pared by 4 bases and J by 7 bases, with 9 bases of the junction left unmatched. The CDR3 DNA sequence: TGCGCCAGCAGCCTACGGACAGGGCCAGGGAATGAGCAGTTCTTC. Protein sequence: CASSLRTGPGNEQFF.

The DNA of the CDR3 is TGTGCCAGCAGCTTAGCTGTCGGGGAATTCTACGAGCAGTACTTC. Protein product: CASSLAVGEFYEQYF. The chain carries TRBV7-9 and TRBJ2-7, with TRBD2 as a possible D gene (5 bases). The CDR3 contains 15 residues. The V gene's germline CDR1 is SEHNR and CDR2 FQNEAQ (reference sequence). Trimming pared 0 bases from V and 3 bases from J, leaving 12 bases between.

The chain employs TRBV6-5 and TRBJ2-1; the match to TRBD1 covers 9 bases. Germline-derived CDR1 and CDR2 are MNHEY and SVGAGI. V lost 7 bases and J lost 5; bases outside the gene matches: 6. The length of the CDR3 is 14 residues. CDR3 sequence (DNA): TGTGCCAGCATCCGGGACAGGGTCCACAATGAGCAGTTCTTC. It encodes CASIRDRVHNEQFF.

V gene TRBV25-1 combines with J gene TRBJ2-1; D might be TRBD1 (5 bases). CDR1 MGHDK and CDR2 SYGVNS come from the germline V gene. The CDR3 runs 14 residues. V shed 7 bases and J shed 4 bases, with 14 bases lying between them. The CDR3 loop is CASTKGHGYNEQFF. In DNA, the CDR3 is TGTGCCAGCACAAAAGGACACGGATACAATGAGCAGTTCTTC.

Here the CDR3 reads CAIVAGRKGGELFF. The CDR3 bases are TGTGCCATCGTAGCGGGAAGAAAAGGCGGGGAGCTGTTTTTT. The rearrangement joins TRBV6-4 to TRBJ2-2, with 8 bases lining up with TRBD2. Looked up from germline, CDR1 is MRHNA and CDR2 is SNTAGT. CDR3 size: 14 residues. The V and J ends lost 10 bases and 7 bases, in that order; junction bases with no gene match: 11.

The chain links TRBV27 to TRBJ2-3; TRBD2 aligns across 12 bases. The CDR3 has 16 amino acids. The germline gives CDR1 MNHEY, CDR2 SMNVEV (reference sequence). J gave up 2 bases and V 3 bases, and 3 bases lay outside the gene matches. DNA for the CDR3: TGTGCCAGCAGTTTTCTAGCGGGAGGGGTCACAGATACGCAGTATTTT. Its translation: CASSFLAGGVTDTQYF.

This sequence joins TRBV10-1 and TRBJ2-7; maybe TRBD1 (6 bases). The V end was cut by 5 bases, the J end by 4 bases, with 12 bases between. The CDR3 is made up of 13 amino acids. The germline V gene encodes CDR1 WNHNN and CDR2 SYGVQD (reference sequence). This CDR3 reads CASSHRVGYEQYF. As DNA, the CDR3 is TGCGCCAGCAGTCACAGGGTAGGATACGAGCAGTACTTC.

In this sample, this clone turned up once. The chain joins TRBV19 to TRBJ1-2; 8 nucleotides match TRBD1. The CDR3 spans 14 residues. Germline-derived CDR1 and CDR2 are LNHDA and SQIVND (reference sequence). V dropped 6 bases and J dropped 4; count of bases not matched to a gene: 7. In DNA form, the CDR3 reads TGTGCCAGTAGGGGACAGGACAGCGGCTATGGCTACACCTTC. Amino acid sequence: CASRGQDSGYGYTF.

The J gene is TRBJ2-1, the V gene TRBV27; TRBD1 is a possible D gene (5 bases). V was pared by 4 bases and J by 5 bases, with 12 bases between. The CDR3 sequence is 14 residues long. Germline V gene data show CDR1 as MNHEY and CDR2 as SMNVEV (reference sequence). CDR3 sequence: CASSSPGLDNEQFF. In DNA, the CDR3 is TGTGCCAGCAGTTCCCCAGGGTTAGACAATGAGCAGTTCTTC.

The chain combines TRBV2 with TRBJ2-7; 8 bases match TRBD2. The CDR3 spans 12 residues. Germline V gene lookup returns CDR1 SNHLY and CDR2 FYNNEI. The V gene end was trimmed by 7 bases and the J gene end by 4 bases; junction bases not matched to a gene: 3. CDR3 protein: CASIAGGYEQYF. Here the CDR3 DNA reads TGTGCCAGCATTGCGGGAGGATACGAGCAGTACTTC. The full variable domain, its missing parts supplied by reference TRBV2 and TRBJ2-7, is EPEVTQTPSHQVTQMGQEVILRCVPISNHLYFYWYRQILGQKVEFLVSFYNNEISEKSEIFDDQFSVERPDGSNFTLKIRSTKLEDSAMYFCASIAGGYEQYFGPGTRLTVT.

The V gene is TRBV7-6, the J gene TRBJ2-5; TRBD1 is a possible D gene (5 bases). The CDR3 runs to 13 residues. CDR1 and CDR2 from the germline V gene are SGHVS and FNYEAQ. Trimming cost V 2 bases and J 2 bases, with 6 bases left between them. This chain's CDR3 is CASSLRGQETQYF. Here the CDR3 DNA reads TGTGCCAGCAGCTTAAGGGGACAAGAGACCCAGTACTTC.

This clone was counted between two and nine times. The gene calls are TRBV6-1 and TRBJ1-4; 8 bases line up with TRBD1. V gave up 5 bases and J gave up 5 bases; unmatched junction bases: 1. CDR1 is MNHNS, CDR2 SASEGT, per germline. This CDR3 spans 13 amino acids. Here the CDR3 reads CASSTGGNEKLFF. The CDR3, as DNA: TGTGCCAGCAGTACAGGGGGAAATGAAAAACTGTTTTTT.

The rearrangement joins TRBV29-1 to TRBJ2-1; TRBD1 might be the D (5 bases). Trimming removed 0 bases at V and 5 bases at J, with 11 bases between. The CDR3 length is 14 residues. Per germline, CDR1 SQVTM and CDR2 ANQGSEA. The chain's CDR3 is CSVEDSRANNEQFF. CDR3 nucleotides: TGCAGCGTTGAAGACAGCAGGGCTAACAATGAGCAGTTCTTC.

V usage is TRBV28 and J usage is TRBJ2-7; D unresolved. Germline CDR1 is MDHEN and CDR2 is SYDVKM. Trimming pared 3 bases from V and 5 bases from J, leaving 5 bases between. CDR3 length: 11 residues. The CDR3 DNA follows: TGTGCCAGCAGTTTGGGCGACGAGCAGTACTTC. This translates into CASSLGDEQYF.